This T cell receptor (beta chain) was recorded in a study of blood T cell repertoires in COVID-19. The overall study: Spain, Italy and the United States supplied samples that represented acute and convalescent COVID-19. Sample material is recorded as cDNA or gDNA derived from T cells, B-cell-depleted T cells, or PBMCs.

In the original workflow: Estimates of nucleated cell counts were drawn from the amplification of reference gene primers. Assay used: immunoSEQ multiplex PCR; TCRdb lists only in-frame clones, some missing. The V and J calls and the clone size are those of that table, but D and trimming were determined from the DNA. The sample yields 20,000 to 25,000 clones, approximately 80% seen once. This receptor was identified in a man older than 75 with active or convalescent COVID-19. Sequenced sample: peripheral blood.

The CDR3 loop is CAWIRTPRSSQETQYF. Here the CDR3 DNA reads TGTGCCTGGATCAGGACACCCCGTTCCAGTCAAGAGACCCAGTACTTC. The J gene is TRBJ2-5, the V gene TRBV30; maybe TRBD1 (5 bases). Germline V gene lookup returns CDR1 GTSNPN and CDR2 SVGIG (reference sequence). The CDR3 extends over 16 amino acids. V was clipped by 4 bases and J by 2 bases, with 20 bases between them.